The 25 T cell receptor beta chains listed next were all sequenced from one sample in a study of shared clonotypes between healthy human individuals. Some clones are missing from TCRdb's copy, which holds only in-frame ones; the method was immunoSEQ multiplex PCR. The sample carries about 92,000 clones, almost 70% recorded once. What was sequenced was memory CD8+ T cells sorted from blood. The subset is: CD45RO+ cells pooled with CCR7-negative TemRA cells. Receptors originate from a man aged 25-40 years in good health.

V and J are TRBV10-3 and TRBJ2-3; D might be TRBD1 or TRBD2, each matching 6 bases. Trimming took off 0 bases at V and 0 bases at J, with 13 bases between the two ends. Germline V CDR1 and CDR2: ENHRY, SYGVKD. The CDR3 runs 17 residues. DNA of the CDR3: TGTGCCATCAGTGAGTCGTTGGGGGGCGGGAGCACAGATACGCAGTATTTT. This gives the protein CAISESLGGGSTDTQYF.

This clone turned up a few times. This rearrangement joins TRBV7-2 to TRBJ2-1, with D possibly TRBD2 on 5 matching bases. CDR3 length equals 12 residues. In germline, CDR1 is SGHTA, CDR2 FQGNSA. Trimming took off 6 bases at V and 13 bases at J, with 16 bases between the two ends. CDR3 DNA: TGTGCCAGCAGTCATCAACTAGGGAACCAGTTCTTC. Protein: CASSHQLGNQFF.

DNA for the CDR3: TGTGCCAGCAGTCAAATACGGGATGGCTACACCTTC. Encoded protein: CASSQIRDGYTF. The V gene is TRBV6-5, the J gene TRBJ1-2; D gene ambiguous. Trimming removed 5 bases from V and 6 bases from J, with 10 bases in between. This CDR3 comprises 12 residues. Germline CDR1 is MNHEY and CDR2 is SVGAGI.

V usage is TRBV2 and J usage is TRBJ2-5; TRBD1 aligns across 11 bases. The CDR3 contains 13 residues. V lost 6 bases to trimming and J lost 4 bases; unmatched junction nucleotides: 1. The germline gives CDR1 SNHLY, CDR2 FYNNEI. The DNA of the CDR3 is TGTGCCAGCAGCGGGACAGGGGGAGAGACCCAGTACTTC. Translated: CASSGTGGETQYF.

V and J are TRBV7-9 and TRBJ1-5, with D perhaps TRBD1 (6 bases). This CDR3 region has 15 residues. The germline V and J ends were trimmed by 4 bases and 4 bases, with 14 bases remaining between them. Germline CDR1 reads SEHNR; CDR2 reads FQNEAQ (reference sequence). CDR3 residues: CASSSDSGRNQPQHF. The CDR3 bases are TGTGCCAGCAGCTCGGACAGCGGGCGTAATCAGCCCCAGCATTTT.

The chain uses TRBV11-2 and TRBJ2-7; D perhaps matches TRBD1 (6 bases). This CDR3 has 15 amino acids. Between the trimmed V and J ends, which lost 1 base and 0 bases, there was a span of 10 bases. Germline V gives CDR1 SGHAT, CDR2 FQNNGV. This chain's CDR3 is CASSLGQDSSYEQYF. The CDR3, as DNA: TGTGCCAGCAGCTTAGGACAGGACAGCTCCTACGAGCAGTACTTC.

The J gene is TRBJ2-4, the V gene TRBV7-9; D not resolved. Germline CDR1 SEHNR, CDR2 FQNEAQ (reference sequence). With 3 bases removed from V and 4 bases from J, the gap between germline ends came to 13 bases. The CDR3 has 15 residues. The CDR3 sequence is CASSLASPGKNIQYF. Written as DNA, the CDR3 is TGTGCCAGCAGCTTGGCCTCCCCCGGGAAAAACATTCAGTACTTC.

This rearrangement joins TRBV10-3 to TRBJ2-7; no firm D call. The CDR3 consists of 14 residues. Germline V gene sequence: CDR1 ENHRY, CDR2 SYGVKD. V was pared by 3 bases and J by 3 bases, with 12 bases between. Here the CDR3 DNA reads TGTGCCATCAGTGACTTCCGTACTTTCTACGAGCAGTACTTC. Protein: CAISDFRTFYEQYF.

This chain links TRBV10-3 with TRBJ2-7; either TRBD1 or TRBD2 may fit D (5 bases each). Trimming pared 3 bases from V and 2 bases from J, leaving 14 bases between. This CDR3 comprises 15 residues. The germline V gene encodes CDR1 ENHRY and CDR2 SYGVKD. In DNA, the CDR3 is TGTGCCATCAGTGATCCCGGGACCGGAACCTACGAGCAGTACTTC. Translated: CAISDPGTGTYEQYF.

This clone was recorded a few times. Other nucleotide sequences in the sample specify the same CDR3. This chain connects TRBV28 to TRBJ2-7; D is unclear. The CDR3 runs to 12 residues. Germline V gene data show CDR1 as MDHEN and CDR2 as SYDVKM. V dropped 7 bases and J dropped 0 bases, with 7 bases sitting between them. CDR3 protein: CASTGDSYEQYF. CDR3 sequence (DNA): TGTGCCAGCACCGGAGACTCCTACGAGCAGTACTTC.

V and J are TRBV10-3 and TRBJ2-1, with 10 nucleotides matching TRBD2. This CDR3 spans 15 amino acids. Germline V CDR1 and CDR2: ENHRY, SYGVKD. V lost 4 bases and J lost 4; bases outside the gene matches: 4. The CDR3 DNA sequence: TGTGCCATCAGTGTAGGGACTAGCGTTTACAATGAGCAGTTCTTC. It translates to CAISVGTSVYNEQFF.

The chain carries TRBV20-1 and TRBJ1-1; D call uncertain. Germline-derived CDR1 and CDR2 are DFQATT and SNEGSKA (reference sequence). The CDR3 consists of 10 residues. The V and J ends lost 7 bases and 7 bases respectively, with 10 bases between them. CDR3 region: CSVREVEAFF. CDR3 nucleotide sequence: TGCAGTGTTAGGGAGGTTGAAGCTTTCTTT.

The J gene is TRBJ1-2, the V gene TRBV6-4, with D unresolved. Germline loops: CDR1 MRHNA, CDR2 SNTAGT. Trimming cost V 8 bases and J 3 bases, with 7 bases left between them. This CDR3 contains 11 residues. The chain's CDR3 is CASPGHYGYTF. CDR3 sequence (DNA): TGTGCCAGCCCCGGACACTATGGCTACACCTTC.

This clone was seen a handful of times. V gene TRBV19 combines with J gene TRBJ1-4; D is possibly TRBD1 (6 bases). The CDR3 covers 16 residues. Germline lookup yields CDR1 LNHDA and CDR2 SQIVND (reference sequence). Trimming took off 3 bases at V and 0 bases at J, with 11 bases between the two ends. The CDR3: CASSITHRATNEKLFF. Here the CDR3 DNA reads TGTGCCAGTAGTATTACGCACAGGGCAACTAATGAAAAACTGTTTTTT.

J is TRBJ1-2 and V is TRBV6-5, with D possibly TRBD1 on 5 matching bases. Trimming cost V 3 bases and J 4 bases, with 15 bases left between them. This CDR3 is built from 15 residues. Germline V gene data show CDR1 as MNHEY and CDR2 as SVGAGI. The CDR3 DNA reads TGTGCCAGCAGTTATAGGGACGGATGGGCCTATGGCTACACCTTC. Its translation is CASSYRDGWAYGYTF.

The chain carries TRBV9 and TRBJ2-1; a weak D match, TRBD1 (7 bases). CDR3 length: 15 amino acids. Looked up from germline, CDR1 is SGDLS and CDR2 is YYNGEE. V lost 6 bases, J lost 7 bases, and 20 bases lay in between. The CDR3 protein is CASTPSGGPGNEQFF. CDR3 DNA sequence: TGTGCCAGCACCCCCTCAGGGGGGCCGGGGAATGAGCAGTTCTTC.

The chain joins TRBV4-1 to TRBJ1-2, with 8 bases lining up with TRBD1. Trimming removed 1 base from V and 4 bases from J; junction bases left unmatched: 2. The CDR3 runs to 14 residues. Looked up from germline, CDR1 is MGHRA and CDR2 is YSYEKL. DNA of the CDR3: TGCGCCAGCAGCCAAGGGACAGGGCCCTATGGCTACACCTTC. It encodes CASSQGTGPYGYTF.

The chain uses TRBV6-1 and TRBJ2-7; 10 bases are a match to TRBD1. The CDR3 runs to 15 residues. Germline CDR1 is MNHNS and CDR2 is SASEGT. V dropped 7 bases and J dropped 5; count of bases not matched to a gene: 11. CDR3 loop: CASKLLGTGVHEQYF. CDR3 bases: TGTGCCAGCAAACTCCTTGGGACAGGGGTCCACGAGCAGTACTTC.

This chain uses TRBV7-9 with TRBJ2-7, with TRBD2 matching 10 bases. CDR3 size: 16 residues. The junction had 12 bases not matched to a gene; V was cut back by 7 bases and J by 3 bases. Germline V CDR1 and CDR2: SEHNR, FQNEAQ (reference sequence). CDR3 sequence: CASIQPPAGGSYEQYF. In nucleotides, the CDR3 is TGTGCCAGCATTCAGCCCCCAGCGGGAGGGAGCTACGAGCAGTACTTC.

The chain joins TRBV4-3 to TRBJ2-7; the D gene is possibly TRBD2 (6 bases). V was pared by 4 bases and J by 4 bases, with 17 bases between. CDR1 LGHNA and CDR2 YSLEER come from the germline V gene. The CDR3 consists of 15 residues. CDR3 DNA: TGCGCCAGCAGCCCCTTTACGGGAGCAGTATACGAGCAGTACTTC. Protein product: CASSPFTGAVYEQYF.

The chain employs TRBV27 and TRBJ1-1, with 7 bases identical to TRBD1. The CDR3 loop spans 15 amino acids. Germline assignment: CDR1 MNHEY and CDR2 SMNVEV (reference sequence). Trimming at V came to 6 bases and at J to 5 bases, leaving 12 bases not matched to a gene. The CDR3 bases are TGTGCCAGCAGGGCGACCTGGGGGGACAGAACTGAAGCTTTCTTT. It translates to CASRATWGDRTEAFF.

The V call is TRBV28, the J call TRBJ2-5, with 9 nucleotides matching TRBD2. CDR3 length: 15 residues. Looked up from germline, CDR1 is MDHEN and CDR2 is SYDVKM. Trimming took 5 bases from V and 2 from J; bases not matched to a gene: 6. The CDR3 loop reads CASSSQLAGQETQYF. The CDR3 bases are TGTGCCAGCAGTAGCCAACTAGCGGGTCAAGAGACCCAGTACTTC.

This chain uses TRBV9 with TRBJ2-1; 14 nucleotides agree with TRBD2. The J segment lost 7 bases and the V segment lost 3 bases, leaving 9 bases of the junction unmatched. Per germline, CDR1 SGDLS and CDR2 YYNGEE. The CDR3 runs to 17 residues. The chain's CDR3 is CASSEFRTSGRLNEQFF. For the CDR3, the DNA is TGTGCCAGCAGCGAGTTCAGGACTAGCGGGAGGTTGAATGAGCAGTTCTTC.

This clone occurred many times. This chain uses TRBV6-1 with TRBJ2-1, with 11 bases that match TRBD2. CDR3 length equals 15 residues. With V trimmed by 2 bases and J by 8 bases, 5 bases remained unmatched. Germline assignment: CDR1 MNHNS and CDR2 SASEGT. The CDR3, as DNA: TGTGCCAGCAGTGAATTTAGCGGGAGGGCGGATGAGCAGTTCTTC. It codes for CASSEFSGRADEQFF.

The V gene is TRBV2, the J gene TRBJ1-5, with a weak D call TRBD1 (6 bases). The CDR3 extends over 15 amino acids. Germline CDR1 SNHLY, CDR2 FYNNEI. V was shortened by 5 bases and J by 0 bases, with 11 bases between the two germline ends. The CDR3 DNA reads TGTGCCAGCAGTTCAGGGGCGGCTAGCAATCAGCCCCAGCATTTT. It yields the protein CASSSGAASNQPQHF.